The sequence of this T cell receptor beta chain was determined in a study of blood T cell repertoires in COVID-19. Looking at the study overall: The United States, Italy and Spain were the sources of the acute and convalescent COVID-19 samples. From T cells, B-cell-depleted T cells, or PBMCs came the material, which was cDNA or gDNA.

The CDR3 spans 18 residues. V lost 6 bases, J lost 1 base, and 8 bases stayed unmatched. Germline V gene data show CDR1 as LNHDA and CDR2 as SQIVND (reference sequence). In the authors' methods: How many nucleated cells were present was estimated from reference gene primer amplification. Sequencing used immunoSEQ multiplex PCR; TCRdb keeps in-frame clones, though not all of them. V, J and clone size derive from that table, while D and trimming were established from the DNA sequence. This table holds roughly 140,000 clones, around 87% found once. This TCR was recovered from a human donor in a cohort sampled during active COVID-19. The sample consisted of peripheral blood. V usage is TRBV19 and J usage is TRBJ2-3, with 15 bases aligning to TRBD2. CDR3 in amino acids: CASSNPGLAGGGTDTQYF. Here the CDR3 DNA reads TGTGCCAGTAGCAACCCAGGACTAGCGGGGGGGGGCACAGATACGCAGTATTTT. Together with reference TRBV19 and TRBJ2-3, the CDR3 gives the full variable domain: DGGITQSPKYLFRKEGQNVTLSCEQNLNHDAMYWYRQDPGQGLRLIYYSQIVNDFQKGDIAEGYSVSREKKESFPLTVTSAQKNPTAFYLCASSNPGLAGGGTDTQYFGPGTRLTVL.